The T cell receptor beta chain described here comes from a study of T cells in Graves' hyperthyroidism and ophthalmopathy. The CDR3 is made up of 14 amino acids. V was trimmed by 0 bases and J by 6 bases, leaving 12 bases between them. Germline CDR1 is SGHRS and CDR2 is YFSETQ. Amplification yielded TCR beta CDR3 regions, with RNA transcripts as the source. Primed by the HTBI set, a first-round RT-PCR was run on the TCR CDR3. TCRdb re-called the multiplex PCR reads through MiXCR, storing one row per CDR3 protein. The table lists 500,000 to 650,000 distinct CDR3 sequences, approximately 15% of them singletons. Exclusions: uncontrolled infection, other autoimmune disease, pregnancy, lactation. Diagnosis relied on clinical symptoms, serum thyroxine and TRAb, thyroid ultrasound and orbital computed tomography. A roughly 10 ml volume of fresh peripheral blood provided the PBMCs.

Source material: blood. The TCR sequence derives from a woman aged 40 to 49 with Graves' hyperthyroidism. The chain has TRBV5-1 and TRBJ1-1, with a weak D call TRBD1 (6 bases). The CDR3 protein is CASSLEGGGAEAFF. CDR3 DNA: TGCGCCAGCAGCTTGGAGGGGGGGGGGGCTGAAGCTTTCTTT.